The 14 T cell receptor beta chains presented below share a single source sample, sequenced in a study of graft-versus-host responses after intestinal transplantation. The data were produced by immunoSEQ multiplex PCR, yet TCRdb's version contains in-frame clones alone and is incomplete. The sample includes around 90,000 clones, roughly 92% of them seen just once. No antigen has been identified for these receptors. The source material was unstimulated CD8+ T cells sorted from spleen or lymph node cells, sampled before transplant. These receptors all stem from a human donor who was the organ donor for an intestinal transplant.

This clone was observed a handful of times. V usage is TRBV27 and J usage is TRBJ2-7; maybe TRBD1 (7 bases). V shed 3 bases and J shed 6 bases, with 15 bases lying between them. The germline V gene encodes CDR1 MNHEY and CDR2 SMNVEV (reference sequence). The CDR3 has 14 residues. The CDR3 bases are TGTGCCAGCAGTTTGGGTCAGGGGGGTTCCGAGCAGTACTTC. It is translated as CASSLGQGGSEQYF.

The chain has TRBV4-1 and TRBJ1-1; 9 positions match TRBD1. This CDR3 is 13 amino acids long. Per the germline V gene, CDR1 is MGHRA and CDR2 is YSYEKL. Trimming cost V 5 bases and J 4 bases; bases outside gene matches: 2. The CDR3: CASSTTGGTEAFF. In nucleotides, the CDR3 is TGCGCCAGCAGCACGACAGGGGGCACTGAAGCTTTCTTT.

The chain couples TRBV11-2 to TRBJ2-2, with 10 bases lining up with TRBD2. Looked up from germline, CDR1 is SGHAT and CDR2 is FQNNGV. This CDR3 region has 19 residues. The V and J ends lost 1 base and 1 base, in that order; junction bases with no gene match: 9. This CDR3 reads CASSLGASGRYLNTGELFF. The CDR3 DNA reads as TGTGCCAGCAGCTTAGGAGCTAGCGGGAGATACCTGAACACCGGGGAGCTGTTTTTT.

V usage is TRBV5-1 and J usage is TRBJ2-5; TRBD2 matches at 12 bases. CDR3 length: 16 amino acids. Looked up from germline, CDR1 is SGHRS and CDR2 is YFSETQ. V was pared by 4 bases and J by 1 base, with 5 bases of the junction left unmatched. CDR3 sequence (DNA): TGCGCCAGCAGCCCTGGACTAGCGGGGATCCAAGAGACCCAGTACTTC. This sequence encodes CASSPGLAGIQETQYF. The whole variable domain, filled in from reference TRBV5-1 and TRBJ2-5, reads KAGVTQTPRYLIKTRGQQVTLSCSPISGHRSVSWYQQTPGQGLQFLFEYFSETQRNKGNFPGRFSGRQFSNSRSEMNVSTLELGDSALYLCASSPGLAGIQETQYFGPGTRLLVL.

Notes on this clone: Distinct nucleotide sequences in the sample also encode this CDR3. The V and J genes are TRBV6-5 and TRBJ1-2; 7 bases line up with TRBD1. Germline CDR1 is MNHEY and CDR2 is SVGAGI. The CDR3 extends over 14 amino acids. V shed 0 bases and J 8 bases; nucleotides not matched to a gene: 6. CDR3 protein: CASSYSTGIGGYTF. CDR3 bases: TGTGCCAGCAGTTACTCGACAGGGATCGGAGGCTACACCTTC.

V and J are TRBV5-1 and TRBJ2-3, with TRBD2 matching over 10 bases. The V segment lost 4 bases and the J segment 0 bases; nucleotides outside the gene matches: 5. The CDR3 runs to 16 residues. Per the germline V gene, CDR1 is SGHRS and CDR2 is YFSETQ. The CDR3 reads CASSLVTSGSTDTQYF. The CDR3, as DNA: TGCGCCAGCAGCCTGGTGACTAGCGGGAGCACAGATACGCAGTATTTT.

The chain is built from TRBV5-4 and TRBJ2-5; TRBD2 matches 13 bases. The CDR3 sequence is 17 residues long. Germline CDR1 reads SGHNT; CDR2 reads YYREEE (reference sequence). V was clipped by 3 bases and J by 3 bases; unmatched bases: 8. The DNA for the CDR3 is TGTGCCAGCAGCTCCGAGGGAGGACTAGCGGGGGAAGAGACCCAGTACTTC. Its translation: CASSSEGGLAGEETQYF. Full variable domain (rest looked up from reference TRBV5-4 and TRBJ2-5): ETGVTQSPTHLIKTRGQQVTLRCSSQSGHNTVSWYQQALGQGPQFIFQYYREEENGRGNFPPRFSGLQFPNYSSELNVNALELDDSALYLCASSSEGGLAGEETQYFGPGTRLLVL.

This chain's CDR3 is CATSRVQDEQYF. As DNA, the CDR3 is TGTGCCACCAGCAGAGTGCAGGACGAGCAGTACTTC. The chain recombines TRBV15 with TRBJ2-7; no clear D. The germline V and J ends were trimmed by 1 base and 5 bases, with 6 bases remaining between them. The CDR3 spans 12 residues. Germline assignment: CDR1 LNHNV and CDR2 YYDKDF (reference sequence).

The gene calls are TRBV5-4 and TRBJ1-3, with a tentative D call TRBD1 (6 bases). Trimming removed 2 bases at V and 2 bases at J, with 8 bases between. The CDR3 is 14 residues long. Per germline, CDR1 SGHNT and CDR2 YYREEE (reference sequence). The CDR3 loop reads CASSLGGAGNTIYF. In DNA, the CDR3 is TGTGCCAGCAGCTTAGGGGGGGCTGGAAACACCATATATTTT.

This clone showed up just once. This rearrangement joins TRBV18 to TRBJ2-3; TRBD2 matches 10 bases. Per the germline V gene, CDR1 is KGHSH and CDR2 is LQKENI. This CDR3 has 21 residues. V lost 3 bases to trimming and J lost 5 bases; unmatched junction nucleotides: 23. The CDR3 spells CASSPHPVRLAGHRQGDTQYF. CDR3 nucleotides: TGTGCCAGCTCACCGCATCCCGTCCGACTAGCGGGCCACAGACAGGGAGATACGCAGTATTTT.

The chain uses TRBV13 and TRBJ2-3; TRBD1 aligns across 7 bases. The germline gives CDR1 PRHDT, CDR2 FYEKMQ (reference sequence). J was trimmed by 2 bases and V by 7 bases; bases with no gene match: 3. The CDR3 runs to 13 residues. In DNA, the CDR3 is TGTGCCAGCAAGGGACAGACCACAGATACGCAGTATTTT. This translates into CASKGQTTDTQYF.

To note about this clone: One end of the junction fails to match germline, which may point to a read error. V and J are TRBV5-5 and TRBJ1-2; D not certain. CDR1 is SGHKS, CDR2 YYEKEE, per germline (reference sequence). This CDR3 is built from 14 residues. Here the CDR3 DNA reads TGTGCCAGCGGCTTGCTATCTACGGGGTTCGGCTACACCTTC. Its translation is CASGLLSTGFGYTF.

The chain has TRBV4-1 and TRBJ1-1; D call uncertain. Trimming stripped 1 base from V and 3 bases from J, with 9 bases between. The germline V gene has CDR1 MGHRA and CDR2 YSYEKL. This CDR3 has 14 amino acids. The CDR3 here is CASSQATVDTEAFF. The DNA of the CDR3 is TGCGCCAGCAGCCAAGCTACAGTAGACACTGAAGCTTTCTTT.

V gene TRBV28 combines with J gene TRBJ1-5; no definite D call. Germline CDR1 and CDR2: MDHEN and SYDVKM. V lost 2 bases and J 3 bases, leaving 8 bases between the germline ends. There are 14 residues in the CDR3. CDR3 DNA: TGTGCCAGCAGTTTAACAGACCCCAATCAGCCCCAGCATTTT. Translated, it gives CASSLTDPNQPQHF.